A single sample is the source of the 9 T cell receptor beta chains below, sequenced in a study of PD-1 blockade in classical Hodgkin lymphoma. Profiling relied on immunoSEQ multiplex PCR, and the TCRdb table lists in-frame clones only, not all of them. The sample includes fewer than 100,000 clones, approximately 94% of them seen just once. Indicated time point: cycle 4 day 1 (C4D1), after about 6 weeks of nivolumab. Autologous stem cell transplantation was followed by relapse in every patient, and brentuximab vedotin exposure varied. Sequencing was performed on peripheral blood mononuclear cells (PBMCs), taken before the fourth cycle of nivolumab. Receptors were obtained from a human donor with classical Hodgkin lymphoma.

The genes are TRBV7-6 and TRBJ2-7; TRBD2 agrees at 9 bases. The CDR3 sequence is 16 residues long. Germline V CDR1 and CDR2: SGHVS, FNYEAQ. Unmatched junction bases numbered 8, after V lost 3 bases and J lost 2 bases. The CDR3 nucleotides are TGTGCCAGCAGCTTCAAGCTAGCGGGAAACCCCTACGAGCAGTACTTC. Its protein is CASSFKLAGNPYEQYF.

The CDR3 DNA sequence: TGCGCCAGCAGCTCAGGCACCCCCTACGAGCAGTACTTC. Translated: CASSSGTPYEQYF. The gene calls are TRBV5-1 and TRBJ2-7; D is ambiguous. This CDR3 has 13 amino acids. Trimming pared 3 bases from V and 2 bases from J, leaving 9 bases between. From germline, CDR1 is SGHRS and CDR2 YFSETQ.

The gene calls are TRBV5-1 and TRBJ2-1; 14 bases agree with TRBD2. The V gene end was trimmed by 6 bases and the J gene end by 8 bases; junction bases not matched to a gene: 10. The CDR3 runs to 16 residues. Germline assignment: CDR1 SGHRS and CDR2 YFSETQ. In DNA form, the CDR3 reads TGCGCCAGCAAAAAGGGGACTAGCGGGAGCTCCGATGAGCAGTTCTTC. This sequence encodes CASKKGTSGSSDEQFF.

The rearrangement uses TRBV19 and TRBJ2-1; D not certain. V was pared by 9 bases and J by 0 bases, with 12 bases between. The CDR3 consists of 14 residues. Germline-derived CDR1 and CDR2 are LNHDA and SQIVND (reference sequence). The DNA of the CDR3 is TGTGCCAGCCCGGTCGGTAGCTCCTACAATGAGCAGTTCTTC. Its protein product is CASPVGSSYNEQFF.

The CDR3 DNA follows: TGCGCCAGCAGCTTGGATAGCGCCCCTACAGAGCAGTACTTC. Amino acids: CASSLDSAPTEQYF. The chain joins TRBV5-1 to TRBJ2-7; weak D call: TRBD2 (5 bases). Trimming removed 0 bases from V and 7 bases from J, with 14 bases in between. This CDR3 is built from 14 residues. Germline lookup yields CDR1 SGHRS and CDR2 YFSETQ.

CDR3 DNA sequence: TGTGCCAGCAGCGAGCTCGGGACAGGGATCAATGAGCAGTTCTTC. Translation gives CASSELGTGINEQFF. The chain recombines TRBV9 with TRBJ2-1; TRBD1 agrees at 9 bases. Germline CDR1 is SGDLS and CDR2 is YYNGEE. Trimming cost V 3 bases and J 6 bases; bases outside gene matches: 7. The CDR3 contains 15 residues.

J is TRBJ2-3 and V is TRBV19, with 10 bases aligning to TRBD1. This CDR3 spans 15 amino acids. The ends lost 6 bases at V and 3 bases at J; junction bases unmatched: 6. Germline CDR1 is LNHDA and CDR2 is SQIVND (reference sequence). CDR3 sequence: CASRRGDRGTDTQYF. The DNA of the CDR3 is TGTGCCAGTAGGCGGGGGGACAGGGGAACAGATACGCAGTATTTT.

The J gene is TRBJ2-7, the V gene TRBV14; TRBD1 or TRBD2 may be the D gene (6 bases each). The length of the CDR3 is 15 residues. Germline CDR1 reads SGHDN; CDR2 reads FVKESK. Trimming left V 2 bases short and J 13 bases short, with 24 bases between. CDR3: CASSQRGGGVGSSYF. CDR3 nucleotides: TGTGCCAGCAGCCAACGTGGGGGCGGGGTAGGGAGCTCCTACTTC.

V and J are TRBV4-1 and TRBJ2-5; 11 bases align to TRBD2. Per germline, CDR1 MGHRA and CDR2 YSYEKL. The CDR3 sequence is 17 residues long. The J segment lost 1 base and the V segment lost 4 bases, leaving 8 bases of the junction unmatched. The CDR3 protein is CASSPGVAGGGQETQYF. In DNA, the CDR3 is TGCGCCAGCAGCCCGGGAGTAGCGGGAGGGGGCCAAGAGACCCAGTACTTC.